This entry describes one T cell receptor (beta chain). Original handling: Researchers report that nucleated cell counts were estimated from reference gene primer amplification. TCRdb keeps only in-frame clones here, not all; method: immunoSEQ multiplex PCR. The DNA gave D and trimming, while V, J and clone size come from that table. The sample lists 80,000 to 90,000 clones; about 83% were seen once. This sample was taken from a study of blood T cell repertoires in COVID-19. Study-level background: The United States, Italy and Spain provided the acute and convalescent COVID-19 samples. The analysed material was cDNA or gDNA that came from T cells, B-cell-depleted T cells, or PBMCs.

The CDR3 spans 15 residues. Germline CDR1 is LNHDA and CDR2 is SQIVND (reference sequence). V shed 3 bases and J 8 bases; nucleotides not matched to a gene: 11. The chain recombines TRBV19 with TRBJ1-2, with TRBD1 identical over 8 bases. This sequence was found in a man aged 60-69 years with acute or convalescent COVID-19. The sample was peripheral blood. The CDR3 reads CASSMGLTGAGGYTF. The CDR3 DNA reads as TGTGCCAGTAGTATGGGTTTGACAGGGGCAGGGGGCTACACCTTC. The full variable domain, with the rest looked up from reference TRBV19 and TRBJ1-2, is DGGITQSPKYLFRKEGQNVTLSCEQNLNHDAMYWYRQDPGQGLRLIYYSQIVNDFQKGDIAEGYSVSREKKESFPLTVTSAQKNPTAFYLCASSMGLTGAGGYTFGSGTRLTVV.